This TCR beta chain was sequenced in a study of cytomegalovirus exposure and HLA in healthy donors. PCR primers comprised 60 Vbeta and 13 Jbeta primers. Using immunoSEQ multiplex PCR, the repertoire was profiled, and TCRdb retains in-frame clones only, with some absent. The sample records over 90,000 clones, 70% to 90% being singletons. This clone was observed once. Its cognate antigen is unknown. This CDR3 has 15 residues. Germline V gene lookup returns CDR1 SQVTM and CDR2 ANQGSEA. Points from the study as a whole: In vitro experiments confirmed that a few CMV-associated chains were specific for CMV antigens. For most TCR beta V segments, an earlier analysis put the productive rate at about 90% or about 30% of the time. The authors considered a cluster of highly shared sequence variants likely to be a sequencing artifact.

The sequencing sample was made of PBMCs. The source is a middle-aged man in good health and CMV-seronegative. The chain joins TRBV29-1 to TRBJ2-5; D possibly corresponds to TRBD2 (7 bases). The end of the DNA aligns better with TRBJ2-7, so the J call may be wrong. CDR3 residues: CSVRGGDYQSYEQYF. Written as DNA, the CDR3 is TGCAGCGTTCGAGGGGGGGACTACCAGTCCTACGAGCAGTACTTC.